This T cell receptor (beta chain) derives from a study of shared clonotypes between healthy human individuals. At the level of the study: Each donor's CD8 memory used one plate, CD8 naive two, each CD4 subset three.

TCRdb keeps only in-frame clones here, not all; method: immunoSEQ multiplex PCR. The sample yields approximately 2.5 million clones, under 95% seen once. This CDR3 region has 13 residues. V lost 1 base and J lost 10; bases outside the gene matches: 3. Germline CDR1 reads SGHDT; CDR2 reads YYEEEE. This TCR was recovered from a man younger than 35 in good health. Some clones in this sample may be carry-over from other donors' samples. Sequenced: naive CD4+ T cells from PBMCs. Subset reported: CD45RA+ positively selected. The gene calls are TRBV5-6 and TRBJ1-4; 8 bases agree with TRBD1. As DNA, the CDR3 is TGTGCCAGCAGCTTGAGTGACAGGGGAAAACTGTTTTTT. Translation: CASSLSDRGKLFF.